This T cell receptor (beta chain) was retrieved from a study of shared clonotypes between healthy human individuals. On the study more broadly: The study used three CD4 naive, three CD4 memory, two CD8 naive and one CD8 memory plate per donor.

On this clone: Other DNA sequences in the sample encode the same CDR3.

In the authors' workflow: Filtering differed for immunoSEQ, which gave only junction sequences without quality scores. Here immunoSEQ multiplex PCR was the method, and the copy in TCRdb shows in-frame clones only, minus some. V and J calls and clone size are given by that table; D and trimming were obtained from the DNA. The sample consists of a few hundred thousand clones, 95% to 97% of them appearing once. The donors were all Caucasian adults (living in Nashville, Tennessee). Sequences were obtained from memory CD8+ T cells sorted from blood. This sample's subset: CD45RO+ cells pooled with CCR7-negative TemRA cells. The TCR was taken from a man aged 25-45 years in good health.

CDR3 protein: CASSLSTDTQYF. For the CDR3, the DNA is TGTGCCAGCAGCTTAAGCACAGATACGCAGTATTTT. This sequence joins TRBV7-2 and TRBJ2-3; D gene ambiguous. This CDR3 is built from 12 residues. V shed 2 bases and J shed 0 bases, with 0 bases lying between them. Germline assignment: CDR1 SGHTA and CDR2 FQGNSA.